This TCR beta chain was profiled in a study of T cell responses to AZD1222 COVID-19 vaccine. Whole-study findings and limits: An increase in Spike-specific TCR breadth and depth was observed after two AZD1222 doses. At baseline, seropositivity was found in only a handful of AZD1222 recipients. White British people made up most donors, females outnumbered males, and clonal diversity was possibly underestimated.

Regarding this clone: Its antigen is unknown.

TCRdb's copy holds only in-frame clones and misses some; the assay was immunoSEQ multiplex PCR. Of tens of thousands of clones in the sample, around 92% are singletons; the top ten hold 2.5% to 3%. This TCR derives from an adult in good health. Sequencing used peripheral blood, obtained on day 0 of MenACWY control vaccination.

Here the CDR3 reads CASSVSGGKNTGELFF. The CDR3 DNA reads TGTGCCAGCAGCGTTAGCGGGGGGAAAAACACCGGGGAGCTGTTTTTT. This sequence joins TRBV9 and TRBJ2-2; the match to TRBD2 covers 10 bases. CDR3 length equals 16 residues. Trimming at V came to 2 bases and at J to 2 bases, leaving 3 bases not matched to a gene. Germline assignment: CDR1 SGDLS and CDR2 YYNGEE.